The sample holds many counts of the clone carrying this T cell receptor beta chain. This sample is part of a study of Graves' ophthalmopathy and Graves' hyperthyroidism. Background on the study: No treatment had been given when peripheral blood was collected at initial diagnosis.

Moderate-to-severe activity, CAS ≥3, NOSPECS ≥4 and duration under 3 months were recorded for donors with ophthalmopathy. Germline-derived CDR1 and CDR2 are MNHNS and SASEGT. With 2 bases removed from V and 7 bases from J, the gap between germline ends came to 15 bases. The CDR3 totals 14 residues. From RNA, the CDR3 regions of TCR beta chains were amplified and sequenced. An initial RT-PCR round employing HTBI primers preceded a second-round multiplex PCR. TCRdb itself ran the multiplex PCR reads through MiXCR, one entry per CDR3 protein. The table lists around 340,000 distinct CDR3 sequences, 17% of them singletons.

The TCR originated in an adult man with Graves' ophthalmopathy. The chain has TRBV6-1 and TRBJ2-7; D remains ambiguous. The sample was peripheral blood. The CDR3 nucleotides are TGTGCCAGCAGTGAACGACAAAACGCCTGGGAGCAGTACTTC. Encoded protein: CASSERQNAWEQYF.